This TCR beta chain comes out of a study of blood T cell repertoires in COVID-19. Study as a whole: Nucleic acid was either cDNA or gDNA, and it came from T cells, B-cell-depleted T cells, or PBMCs.

The protocol was immunoSEQ multiplex PCR, while the TCRdb copy is restricted to in-frame clones and leaves out a portion. The table shows around 100,000 clones, with about 85% occurring only once. The CDR3 loop spans 14 amino acids. Per germline, CDR1 LGHNA and CDR2 YNFKEQ. The V and J ends lost 0 bases and 0 bases respectively, with 6 bases between them. The TCR sequence derives from a man aged 45 to 65 with active or convalescent COVID-19. This chain links TRBV4-2 with TRBJ2-7; D unclear. The sequencing input was peripheral blood. The CDR3 reads CASSQDLSSYEQYF. DNA of the CDR3: TGTGCCAGCAGCCAAGACCTGAGCTCCTACGAGCAGTACTTC.